This entry features one TCR beta chain sequence. Original handling: Nucleated cell number was recorded as an estimate derived from reference gene primer amplification. Clones were sequenced by immunoSEQ multiplex PCR, and TCRdb holds only the in-frame ones, with some missing. V, J and clone size are taken as reported in that table, and D and trimming were inferred from the DNA itself. The sample lists roughly 200,000 clones, 81% occurring once. The CDR3 has 13 residues. V lost 9 bases to trimming and J lost 5 bases; unmatched junction nucleotides: 7. Germline-derived CDR1 and CDR2 are ENHRY and SYGVKD. This specimen belongs to a study of blood T cell repertoires in COVID-19.

The receptor was derived from a woman between 40 and 55 years old with COVID-19, enrolled during active disease. This rearrangement joins TRBV10-3 to TRBJ2-7, with 10 positions matching TRBD1. The sequenced sample consisted of peripheral blood. The CDR3 is CAMSRDRGNEQYF. CDR3 DNA: TGTGCCATGAGCCGGGACAGGGGTAACGAGCAGTACTTC.